The TCR beta chain under discussion was sequenced for a study of CD8 T cells in ankylosing spondylitis (dated by TCRdb to the late 2010s). In the study overall: T cell receptor beta repertoires were profiled in healthy donors and ankylosing spondylitis patients so that disease-linked TCR variants could be found. The full study cohort comprised about 25 ankylosing spondylitis patients and some 110 healthy donors. Peripheral blood was sampled, and synovial fluid was also collected from ankylosing spondylitis patients. Beyond this particular receptor, the publication reports: Some motif variants were previously reported in synovial fluid and blood of reactive arthritis patients, suggesting common disease-initiation mechanisms. Blood from ankylosing spondylitis patients appeared to be characterized by a TCR beta motif made up of seven or eight highly homologous amino acid variants. The disease-linked clones had a CD8+ phenotype and were found at relatively low frequencies in peripheral blood. Significant enrichment of the disease-linked clones was reported in matched synovial fluid samples from ankylosing spondylitis patients.

TCRdb names Illumina HiSeq 2500 as the instrument used. Quantitative 5'-RACE with molecular barcodes was used to prepare TCR beta libraries. Concerning the study's data processing: Disease-linked TCR variants were identified with a new computational method built on a probabilistic model of VDJ rearrangement. TCRdb reprocessed the public reads (quality trimming at Q25 with fastp, clone calling with MiXCR) and kept in-frame beta chains. Each CDR3 protein gets just one entry, which takes the most common genes and DNA from the rows behind it. The V and J calls and clone size are TCRdb's, not the authors'. This sample is represented by approximately 300,000 distinct CDR3 sequences; 7.5% to 9% of them were singletons. The ten largest clones represent 13% to 15% of the sample. This clonotype was seen a few times. Its antigen is currently not known. Nothing much larger sits one base from this clone, and base qualities are not available.

The sequence was obtained from a male donor with ankylosing spondylitis. Sequenced input: blood, either unsorted or a sorted T cell fraction (not recorded which).

CDR3 region: CASYRDRASTDTQYF. The DNA is as follows: TGCGCCAGCTACCGGGACAGGGCTAGCACAGATACGCAGTATTTT. The chain links TRBV5-1 with TRBJ2-3; TRBD1 aligns with 9 central bases. From the cysteine through the phenylalanine, the CDR3 covers 15 amino acids. Only the CDR3 region is kept as DNA, spanning 45 bases read in frame from base 1. The germline V gene specifies SGHRS as CDR1 and YFSETQ as CDR2. V is trimmed back by 7 bases and J by 0 bases, and the junction contains 6 bases that no gene match accounts for.